These T cell receptor beta chains were read from a single sample in a study of blood T cell repertoires in COVID-19. The method was immunoSEQ multiplex PCR; TCRdb's version includes in-frame clones alone and lacks a portion of them. The sample includes a few hundred thousand clones, about nine tenths of them seen just once. Sequencing was done on a sample of PBMCs or T cells enriched from blood (not recorded which). The receptors originated from a man aged 25-45 years who had recovered from COVID-19. The CDR3 runs from the conserved cysteine through the conserved F or W. The D gene is left open where the match is weak. Rows give clone size only sometimes, using once, few, many, or a class for an expanded clone.

d_gene: TRBD1; abundance: NA; j_gene: TRBJ2-7; v_gene: TRBV30; CDR3nt: TGTGCCTGGAGTGTAAACAGGGGGGCCTACGAGCAGTACTTC; CDR3aa: CAWSVNRGAYEQYF
d_gene: NA; abundance: few; j_gene: TRBJ2-5; v_gene: TRBV4-1; CDR3nt: TGCGCCAGCAGCCTTCAGGAGGTCGGGGAGACCCAGTACTTC; CDR3aa: CASSLQEVGETQYF
d_gene: NA; abundance: NA; j_gene: TRBJ1-1; v_gene: TRBV29-1; CDR3nt: TGCAGCGTTGCTCCTACAGGGATGAACACTGAAGCTTTCTTT; CDR3aa: CSVAPTGMNTEAFF
d_gene: TRBD2; abundance: NA; j_gene: TRBJ2-3; v_gene: TRBV10-3; CDR3nt: TGTGCCATCAGTCTAGCGGGAGGAGGTGATACGCAGTATTTT; CDR3aa: CAISLAGGGDTQYF
d_gene: TRBD2; abundance: NA; j_gene: TRBJ2-1; v_gene: TRBV6-6; CDR3nt: TGTGCCAGCAGTTCCCATGGACTAGCGGGGTATGATGAGCAGTTCTTC; CDR3aa: CASSSHGLAGYDEQFF
d_gene: TRBD2; abundance: NA; j_gene: TRBJ2-7; v_gene: TRBV6-5; CDR3nt: TGTGCCAGCAGCTACAGGGCGGGGGGTTTCTACGAGCAGTACTTC; CDR3aa: CASSYRAGGFYEQYF
d_gene: TRBD1; abundance: NA; j_gene: TRBJ1-2; v_gene: TRBV19; CDR3nt: TGTGCCAGTTCGTACAGGGGCACCGAGGTTGGCTACACCTTC; CDR3aa: CASSYRGTEVGYTF
d_gene: NA; abundance: NA; j_gene: TRBJ1-2; v_gene: TRBV2; CDR3nt: TGTGCCAGCAGTGAACAAGGGAATTTAGGGAGAGGCTATGGCTACACCTTC; CDR3aa: CASSEQGNLGRGYGYTF
d_gene: NA; abundance: few; j_gene: TRBJ2-4; v_gene: TRBV24-1; CDR3nt: TGTGCCACCAGTGACTCGGGGGCCAAAAACATTCAGTACTTC; CDR3aa: CATSDSGAKNIQYF
d_gene: NA; abundance: NA; j_gene: TRBJ1-5; v_gene: TRBV3-1/TRBV3-2; CDR3nt: TGTGCCAGCAGCCAAGGACACGATCAGCCCCAGCATTTT; CDR3aa: CASSQGHDQPQHF
d_gene: NA; abundance: NA; j_gene: TRBJ2-4; v_gene: TRBV5-1; CDR3nt: TGCGCCAGCAGCTTGGGAGAAGCCAAAAACATTCAGTACTTC; CDR3aa: CASSLGEAKNIQYF
d_gene: NA; abundance: NA; j_gene: TRBJ1-1; v_gene: TRBV6-5; CDR3nt: TGTGCCAGCAGTCCCTACAGGGAAGGGACTGAAGCTTTCTTT; CDR3aa: CASSPYREGTEAFF
d_gene: TRBD2; abundance: NA; j_gene: TRBJ2-1; v_gene: TRBV5-4; CDR3nt: TGTGCCAGCAGCTGGGGTCAGCGGGAGACCTACAATGAGCAGTTCTTC; CDR3aa: CASSWGQRETYNEQFF
d_gene: TRBD1; abundance: NA; j_gene: TRBJ1-4; v_gene: TRBV5-6; CDR3nt: TGTGCCAGCAGAATGACAGGGGACAATGAAAAACTGTTTTTT; CDR3aa: CASRMTGDNEKLFF
d_gene: TRBD2; abundance: NA; j_gene: TRBJ2-1; v_gene: TRBV7-9; CDR3nt: TGTGCCAGCAGCCCCACCGGGACTAGTAACTACAATGAGCAGTTCTTC; CDR3aa: CASSPTGTSNYNEQFF
d_gene: NA; abundance: NA; j_gene: TRBJ1-1; v_gene: TRBV18; CDR3nt: TGTGCCAGCTCACGTACCAGGGGAGAGAACACTGAAGCTTTCTTT; CDR3aa: CASSRTRGENTEAFF
d_gene: TRBD1; abundance: NA; j_gene: TRBJ1-1; v_gene: TRBV5-5; CDR3nt: TGTGCCAGCAGTCACTCCGGGACAGGGTATGCTTTCTTT; CDR3aa: CASSHSGTGYAFF
d_gene: NA; abundance: once; j_gene: TRBJ1-1; v_gene: TRBV4-1; CDR3nt: TGCGCCAGCAGCTCCACAAACCGGGGGTACACTGAAGCTTTCTTT; CDR3aa: CASSSTNRGYTEAFF
d_gene: NA; abundance: few; j_gene: TRBJ2-2; v_gene: TRBV5-1; CDR3nt: TGCGCCAGCAGCTGGAGGGAGAGCGGGGAGCTGTTTTTT; CDR3aa: CASSWRESGELFF
d_gene: NA; abundance: NA; j_gene: TRBJ1-5; v_gene: TRBV28; CDR3nt: TGTGCCAGCAGATCTCACGGGCAGCCCCAGCATTTT; CDR3aa: CASRSHGQPQHF
d_gene: TRBD2; abundance: NA; j_gene: TRBJ2-1; v_gene: TRBV4-1; CDR3nt: TGCGCCAGCAGCCAACGAGGTGAGCCGGCGGGAGGCTCCTACAATGAGCAGTTCTTC; CDR3aa: CASSQRGEPAGGSYNEQFF
d_gene: NA; abundance: NA; j_gene: TRBJ2-7; v_gene: TRBV11-2; CDR3nt: TGTGCCAGCAGCTTTGGCCGCACCTCCTACGAGCAGTACTTC; CDR3aa: CASSFGRTSYEQYF
d_gene: TRBD2; abundance: NA; j_gene: TRBJ2-1; v_gene: TRBV19; CDR3nt: TGTGCCAGTAGTATGTACGGGACTAGCCTCACTGAGCAGTTCTTC; CDR3aa: CASSMYGTSLTEQFF
d_gene: TRBD1; abundance: NA; j_gene: TRBJ1-4; v_gene: TRBV19; CDR3nt: TGTGCCAGTAGTATCCGACAGGGGCAGAATGAAAAACTGTTTTTT; CDR3aa: CASSIRQGQNEKLFF
d_gene: TRBD1; abundance: NA; j_gene: TRBJ2-7; v_gene: TRBV12-3/TRBV12-4; CDR3nt: TGTGCCAGCAGTACGACAGGGGTCTACGAGCAGTACTTC; CDR3aa: CASSTTGVYEQYF
d_gene: TRBD2; abundance: NA; j_gene: TRBJ2-7; v_gene: TRBV5-3; CDR3nt: TGTGCCAGAAGCTTGCGGGAGGACGAGCAGTACTTC; CDR3aa: CARSLREDEQYF
d_gene: TRBD1; abundance: NA; j_gene: TRBJ1-4; v_gene: TRBV7-8; CDR3nt: TGTGCCAGCAGCTTAGCCCAGGTGACAGGGGGGCATGAAAAACTGTTTTTT; CDR3aa: CASSLAQVTGGHEKLFF
d_gene: TRBD1; abundance: NA; j_gene: TRBJ2-1; v_gene: TRBV4-1; CDR3nt: TGCGCCAGCAGCCAAGCCGGGACAGGGTTCTACAATGAGCAGTTCTTC; CDR3aa: CASSQAGTGFYNEQFF
d_gene: NA; abundance: NA; j_gene: TRBJ2-3; v_gene: TRBV5-1; CDR3nt: TGCGCCAGCAGCCCCCGTACAGGGCGGGCAGATACGCAGTATTTT; CDR3aa: CASSPRTGRADTQYF
d_gene: NA; abundance: NA; j_gene: TRBJ1-5; v_gene: TRBV6-5; CDR3nt: TGTGCCAGCATGCAGGGTTTCCAGCCCCAGCATTTT; CDR3aa: CASMQGFQPQHF
d_gene: TRBD1; abundance: NA; j_gene: TRBJ1-2; v_gene: TRBV12-3/TRBV12-4; CDR3nt: TGTGCCAGCCGACCCCGGACAGGGTATGGCTACACCTTC; CDR3aa: CASRPRTGYGYTF
d_gene: NA; abundance: few; j_gene: TRBJ1-2; v_gene: TRBV5-1; CDR3nt: TGCGCCAGCTCCCGGGGAGGGGGGGATGAGAACTATGGCTACACCTTC; CDR3aa: CASSRGGGDENYGYTF
d_gene: TRBD1; abundance: NA; j_gene: TRBJ2-2; v_gene: TRBV28; CDR3nt: TGTGCCAGCAGTTTATTTGGCGCAGGGGGCCTCGGGGAGCTGTTTTTT; CDR3aa: CASSLFGAGGLGELFF
d_gene: NA; abundance: NA; j_gene: TRBJ1-2; v_gene: TRBV10-3; CDR3nt: TGTGCCATCAGGGAGGACAGTAGCCGCTATGGCTACACCTTC; CDR3aa: CAIREDSSRYGYTF
d_gene: TRBD1; abundance: NA; j_gene: TRBJ1-1; v_gene: TRBV19; CDR3nt: TGTGCCAGTAGAAAAGGTCCGGCAGGGGGAGACACTGAAGCTTTCTTT; CDR3aa: CASRKGPAGGDTEAFF
d_gene: TRBD2; abundance: NA; j_gene: TRBJ2-1; v_gene: TRBV7-8; CDR3nt: TGTGCCAGCAGCTTCGGGCTCAGGCTAGCGGGAGGGAGCTCCTACAATGAGCAGTTCTTC; CDR3aa: CASSFGLRLAGGSSYNEQFF
d_gene: NA; abundance: NA; j_gene: TRBJ2-5; v_gene: TRBV21-1; CDR3nt: TGTGCCAGCAGCAAAAATCCCCTTTGGGGGGGCGAGGGGACCCAGTACTTC; CDR3aa: CASSKNPLWGGEGTQYF
d_gene: TRBD1; abundance: NA; j_gene: TRBJ1-4; v_gene: TRBV30; CDR3nt: TGTGCCTGGGCAGGGGGCGAAGGTGAAAAACTGTTTTTT; CDR3aa: CAWAGGEGEKLFF
d_gene: NA; abundance: NA; j_gene: TRBJ1-4; v_gene: TRBV18; CDR3nt: TGTGCCAGCTCACCTGACCTACGCCAGGGCCCTGAAAAACTGTTTTTT; CDR3aa: CASSPDLRQGPEKLFF
d_gene: TRBD2; abundance: NA; j_gene: TRBJ2-1; v_gene: TRBV29-1; CDR3nt: TGCAGCGTTGCGCTAGCGGGGTTCTACAATGAGCAGTTCTTC; CDR3aa: CSVALAGFYNEQFF
d_gene: TRBD1; abundance: once; j_gene: TRBJ1-2; v_gene: TRBV19; CDR3nt: TGTGCCAGCGGTGGGACAGGGGGCGCTGAGAACTATGGCTACACCTTC; CDR3aa: CASGGTGGAENYGYTF